This record covers a single TCR beta chain. The antigen is unknown. Time point meaning: persistent/refractory GD, antithyroid drugs over 5 years with positive TRAb. PBMC-extracted RNA yielded the TCR library. Approximately 9 milliliters of peripheral blood went into EDTA tubes. The sample comes from a study of regulatory T cells in long-lasting Graves disease. Overall study: With positive TSH receptor antibodies and over 5 years of antithyroid drugs, Graves' disease was considered persistent. Study results and caveats: Only a small sample size was used, which may have cut accuracy. Repertoires from persistent disease leaned toward TRBV28, TRBJ1-2 and TRBJ2-5.

According to the study, TCR beta libraries were built with iRepertoire HTBI primers and CDR3-region Arm-PCR. Each CDR3 protein gets one entry after TCRdb re-called the multiplex PCR reads with MiXCR. The repertoire holds around 500,000 distinct CDR3 sequences, less than 25% seen once, with 7.8% in the top ten. CDR3 length equals 15 residues. V lost 6 bases to trimming and J lost 10 bases, with 19 bases between them. V gene TRBV12-3 or TRBV12-4 combines with J gene TRBJ1-6; D remains unclear. This TCR was recovered from a female donor with Graves disease. The sequenced sample was peripheral blood mononuclear cells (PBMCs), obtained when the disease was refractory, from a patient treated with antithyroid drugs. CDR3 sequence (DNA): TGTGCCAGCAGCTTATTTGGGCCACGGAACTCACCCCTCCACTTT. Encoded protein: CASSLFGPRNSPLHF.